These 22 T cell receptor beta chains came from one sample sequenced in a study of blood T cell repertoires in COVID-19. Sequencing was performed with immunoSEQ multiplex PCR; in TCRdb, only in-frame clones are kept and a portion is missing. Of approximately 180,000 clones detected, 90% appear once; the ten largest clones hold 0.5% to 0.6%. Sequencing was performed on peripheral blood. These receptors originate from a man between 45 and 60 years old with acute or convalescent COVID-19.

V gene TRBV6-2 or TRBV6-3 combines with J gene TRBJ2-7; 9 bases align to TRBD1. The CDR3 contains 12 residues. With 6 bases clipped from V and 4 bases from J, the junction kept 1 base outside the gene matches. CDR1 is MNHEY and CDR2 is SVGEGT in the germline V gene. This CDR3 reads CASSGQGYEQYV. The DNA of the CDR3 is TGTGCCAGCAGCGGACAGGGGTACGAGCAGTACGTC.

In DNA form, the CDR3 reads TGTGCCAGCAGCGTACGACTAGCGGCGAACACCGGGGAGCTGTTTTTT. Protein product: CASSVRLAANTGELFF. The chain carries TRBV9 and TRBJ2-2; 9 nucleotides line up with TRBD2. Trimming cost V 1 base and J 0 bases; bases outside gene matches: 1. The CDR3 is made up of 16 amino acids. Germline V gene lookup returns CDR1 SGDLS and CDR2 YYNGEE.

This clone was counted a single time. The gene calls are TRBV6-5 and TRBJ1-6; 7 nucleotides align to TRBD1. CDR3 length: 14 residues. Germline CDR1 MNHEY, CDR2 SVGAGI. V lost 6 bases to trimming and J lost 4 bases; unmatched junction nucleotides: 3. In DNA form, the CDR3 reads TGTGCCAGCAGCCGACAGGGATATAATTCACCCCTCCACTTT. Its translation is CASSRQGYNSPLHF.

The chain links TRBV7-9 to TRBJ2-5, with D unclear. Germline assignment: CDR1 SEHNR and CDR2 FQNEAQ (reference sequence). The CDR3 is 14 residues long. The V end lost 2 bases, the J end lost 1 base, and 8 bases lay between the germline ends. CDR3 sequence: CASSLLVSQETQYF. The CDR3 nucleotides are TGTGCCAGCAGCTTACTGGTCAGCCAAGAGACCCAGTACTTC.

The rearrangement joins TRBV5-1 to TRBJ1-3; D not certain. Germline loops: CDR1 SGHRS, CDR2 YFSETQ. Deletions cut 0 bases from V and 4 bases from J, with 14 bases between. This CDR3 contains 16 residues. DNA of the CDR3: TGCGCCAGCAGCTTGGTTGGCAGCGAGACGGGAAACACCATATATTTT. This codes for CASSLVGSETGNTIYF. The full variable domain, with the rest looked up from reference TRBV5-1 and TRBJ1-3, is KAGVTQTPRYLIKTRGQQVTLSCSPISGHRSVSWYQQTPGQGLQFLFEYFSETQRNKGNFPGRFSGRQFSNSRSEMNVSTLELGDSALYLCASSLVGSETGNTIYFGEGSWLTVV.

This CDR3 reads CASSQEYRLRFNEQFF. The DNA of the CDR3 is TGTGCCAGCAGCCAAGAATACAGGCTTCGCTTCAATGAGCAGTTCTTC. This chain links TRBV14 with TRBJ2-1; D perhaps matches TRBD1 (5 bases). Germline V gene sequence: CDR1 SGHDN, CDR2 FVKESK. CDR3 length equals 16 residues. Deletions cut 0 bases from V and 6 bases from J, with 15 bases between.

The chain carries TRBV12-5 and TRBJ1-2, with 7 positions matching TRBD1. J was trimmed by 4 bases and V by 5 bases; bases with no gene match: 4. Germline lookup yields CDR1 LGHNT and CDR2 FRNRAP. CDR3 length: 13 amino acids. The CDR3 here is CASGNRTGYGYTF. CDR3 in DNA: TGTGCTAGTGGTAACCGGACAGGCTATGGCTACACCTTC. The full variable domain, rest sourced from reference TRBV12-5 and TRBJ1-2, is DARVTQTPRHKVTEMGQEVTMRCQPILGHNTVFWYRQTMMQGLELLAYFRNRAPLDDSGMPKDRFSAEMPDATLATLKIQPSEPRDSAVYFCASGNRTGYGYTFGSGTRLTVV.

The gene calls are TRBV7-2 and TRBJ1-2; 8 bases are shared with TRBD1. The V segment lost 4 bases and the J segment 8 bases; nucleotides outside the gene matches: 9. The CDR3 is 14 amino acids. Per the germline V gene, CDR1 is SGHTA and CDR2 is FQGNSA. CDR3 nucleotide sequence: TGTGCCAGCAGCTCCCAGGGGGCGCTCGGCGGCTACACCTTC. Translating it yields CASSSQGALGGYTF.

The sample holds one count of this clone. The chain carries TRBV6-2 or TRBV6-3 and TRBJ2-3; D may be TRBD2 (5 bases). The germline V gene encodes CDR1 MNHEY and CDR2 SVGEGT. The V end was cut by 5 bases, the J end by 0 bases, with 9 bases between. This CDR3 is 14 amino acids long. The CDR3 DNA reads TGTGCCAGCAGTCGACTACTTAGCACAGATACGCAGTATTTT. Its protein product is CASSRLLSTDTQYF.

The V gene is TRBV2, the J gene TRBJ1-4, with TRBD1 identical over 10 bases. This CDR3 has 14 residues. V shed 7 bases, J shed 15 bases, and the junction held 14 bases outside the gene matches. Per germline, CDR1 SNHLY and CDR2 FYNNEI. The CDR3 loop reads CASMPPDRGLNMFF. In nucleotides, the CDR3 is TGTGCCAGCATGCCCCCCGACAGGGGGCTCAATATGTTTTTT.

The chain carries TRBV6-5 and TRBJ2-3; TRBD2 matches 7 bases. This CDR3 is built from 15 residues. V was clipped by 7 bases and J by 1 base; unmatched bases: 8. Germline V gene sequence: CDR1 MNHEY, CDR2 SVGAGI. The CDR3 DNA follows: TGTGCCAGCATCCGGACTAGGTCGGGCACAGATACGCAGTATTTT. This codes for CASIRTRSGTDTQYF.

CDR3 region: CASSVGEGETQYF. In DNA, the CDR3 is TGTGCCAGCAGCGTAGGGGAGGGCGAGACCCAGTACTTC. The chain joins TRBV9 to TRBJ2-5; 7 bases agree with TRBD2. Germline values: CDR1 SGDLS, CDR2 YYNGEE. The CDR3 is 13 amino acids. V was pared by 0 bases and J by 5 bases, with 1 base of the junction left unmatched.

The chain is built from TRBV7-2 and TRBJ2-1; 11 nucleotides line up with TRBD2. Germline CDR1 SGHTA, CDR2 FQGNSA. There are 17 residues in the CDR3. V lost 2 bases, J lost 3 bases, and 6 bases stayed unmatched. The DNA for the CDR3 is TGTGCCAGCAGCTTAAGCCGACTAGCGGGGTTCTACAATGAGCAGTTCTTC. Translation gives CASSLSRLAGFYNEQFF.

The rearrangement uses TRBV6-2 or TRBV6-3 and TRBJ2-3; tentatively, D is TRBD2 (7 bases). Between the trimmed V and J ends, which lost 5 bases and 2 bases, there was a span of 17 bases. Looked up from germline, CDR1 is MNHEY and CDR2 is SVGEGT. This CDR3 is built from 16 residues. The CDR3 loop reads CASSISWGGHTDTQYF. Here the CDR3 DNA reads TGTGCCAGCAGTATCAGCTGGGGGGGACACACAGATACGCAGTATTTT.

The gene calls are TRBV30 and TRBJ2-2, with 7 bases that match TRBD2. The CDR3 covers 14 residues. Trimming at V came to 3 bases and at J to 3 bases, leaving 4 bases not matched to a gene. Germline-derived CDR1 and CDR2 are GTSNPN and SVGIG (reference sequence). CDR3: CAWRGTMDTGELFF. The CDR3 nucleotides are TGTGCCTGGAGGGGGACTATGGACACCGGGGAGCTGTTTTTT. The full variable domain, its missing parts supplied by reference TRBV30 and TRBJ2-2, is SQTIHQWPATLVQPVGSPLSLECTVEGTSNPNLYWYRQAAGRGLQLLFYSVGIGQISSEVPQNLSASRPQDRQFILSSKKLLLSDSGFYLCAWRGTMDTGELFFGEGSRLTVL.

This chain connects TRBV3-1 (or the pseudogene TRBV3-2) to TRBJ2-5, with 10 bases that match TRBD2. Per germline, CDR1 LGHDT and CDR2 YNNKEL (reference sequence). This CDR3 is built from 16 residues. J lost 5 bases, V lost 10 bases, and 16 bases had no gene match. CDR3 DNA: TGTGCCACTTCTTCCCGCGGTCTAGCGGGAGTGGAGACCCAGTACTTC. Protein product: CATSSRGLAGVETQYF.

The chain combines TRBV28 with TRBJ1-6; D perhaps matches TRBD1 (5 bases). V lost 10 bases and J lost 6, with 19 bases in between. The CDR3 spans 15 residues. Germline V gene data show CDR1 as MDHEN and CDR2 as SYDVKM. CDR3 protein: CATGGGMALNSPLHF. DNA of the CDR3: TGTGCCACTGGGGGGGGGATGGCGCTTAATTCACCCCTCCACTTT. The full variable domain, its missing parts supplied by reference TRBV28 and TRBJ1-6, is DVKVTQSSRYLVKRTGEKVFLECVQDMDHENMFWYRQDPGLGLRLIYFSYDVKMKEKGDIPEGYSVSREKKERFSLILESASTNQTSMYLCATGGGMALNSPLHFGNGTRLTVT.

V gene TRBV18 combines with J gene TRBJ1-1; 10 bases match TRBD1. The CDR3 consists of 16 residues. Unmatched junction bases numbered 7, after V lost 2 bases and J lost 4 bases. Germline CDR1 and CDR2: KGHSH and LQKENI. The CDR3 is CASSPVPGQGSTEAFF. The CDR3 DNA sequence: TGTGCCAGCTCACCAGTCCCGGGACAGGGGAGCACTGAAGCTTTCTTT. Variable domain in full (rest from reference TRBV18 and TRBJ1-1): NAGVMQNPRHLVRRRGQEARLRCSPMKGHSHVYWYRQLPEEGLKFMVYLQKENIIDESGMPKERFSAEFPKEGPSILRIQQVVRGDSAAYFCASSPVPGQGSTEAFFGQGTRLTVV.

The chain links TRBV5-1 to TRBJ2-2, with 8 nucleotides matching TRBD2. CDR3 size: 14 residues. The germline gives CDR1 SGHRS, CDR2 YFSETQ. With V trimmed by 1 base and J by 6 bases, 2 bases remained unmatched. The CDR3 sequence: CASSLQRGSGELFF. CDR3 nucleotide sequence: TGCGCCAGCAGCTTGCAGCGGGGGTCCGGGGAGCTGTTTTTT.

The genes are TRBV9 and TRBJ1-1; D unclear. The CDR3 runs 11 residues. Germline values: CDR1 SGDLS, CDR2 YYNGEE. V lost 4 bases, J lost 5 bases, and 6 bases lay in between. The CDR3 nucleotides read TGTGCCAGCAGCTCGCAGACTGAAGCTTTCTTT. This translates into CASSSQTEAFF. The full variable domain, with the rest looked up from reference TRBV9 and TRBJ1-1, is DSGVTQTPKHLITATGQRVTLRCSPRSGDLSVYWYQQSLDQGLQFLIQYYNGEERAKGNILERFSAQQFPDLHSELNLSSLELGDSALYFCASSSQTEAFFGQGTRLTVV.

The J gene is TRBJ2-7, the V gene TRBV28, with no clear D. Germline V CDR1 and CDR2: MDHEN, SYDVKM. The CDR3 sequence is 14 residues long. The ends were cut back, 2 bases at V and 2 bases at J, with 10 bases in the middle. Written as DNA, the CDR3 is TGTGCCAGCAGTTTACGGGTATGGACCTACGAGCAGTACTTC. This translates into CASSLRVWTYEQYF. The full variable domain, in which reference TRBV28 and TRBJ2-7 provide the parts outside the CDR3, is DVKVTQSSRYLVKRTGEKVFLECVQDMDHENMFWYRQDPGLGLRLIYFSYDVKMKEKGDIPEGYSVSREKKERFSLILESASTNQTSMYLCASSLRVWTYEQYFGPGTRLTVT.

This rearrangement joins TRBV28 to TRBJ1-2; weak D call: TRBD1 (5 bases). V lost 7 bases to trimming and J lost 4 bases, with 19 bases between them. Per the germline V gene, CDR1 is MDHEN and CDR2 is SYDVKM. The CDR3 totals 15 residues. The CDR3 nucleotides read TGTGCCAGCAACGAAATGAGTGGGGGAGGCTATGGCTACACCTTC. This codes for CASNEMSGGGYGYTF.